This is a list of T cell receptor beta chains from one sample in a study of cytomegalovirus exposure and HLA in healthy donors. Assay: immunoSEQ multiplex PCR; the TCRdb copy retains only in-frame clones and omits some. The profile covers 85,000 to 90,000 clones, with around 71% appearing a single time and approximately 2.3% taken by the ten largest. The material sequenced was PBMCs. Source of these receptors: a man aged 25-45 years in good health and CMV-seronegative. CDR3s include the opening cysteine and the closing phenylalanine or tryptophan. The D gene is left open where the match is weak. The size field is filled for only some rows; it gives once, few, many or a size class.

j_call: TRBJ1-4
clone_size: few
d_call: NA
v_call: TRBV19
cdr3_nt: TGTGCCAGTAGCAAATTCGGAGGGGCTAATGAAAAACTGTTTTTT
cdr3_aa: CASSKFGGANEKLFF

j_call: TRBJ2-6
clone_size: NA
d_call: NA
v_call: TRBV9
cdr3_nt: TGTGCCAGCAGCGTCAGCTCTGGGGCCAACGTCCTGACTTTC
cdr3_aa: CASSVSSGANVLTF

j_call: TRBJ1-2
clone_size: NA
d_call: TRBD1
v_call: TRBV14
cdr3_nt: TGTGCCAGCAGCCAAACTCGGACAGGGGGGGGAGGCTACACCTTC
cdr3_aa: CASSQTRTGGGGYTF

j_call: TRBJ1-1
clone_size: few
d_call: TRBD1
v_call: TRBV5-1
cdr3_nt: TGCGCCAGCAGCTGGACAGGGCGTGAAGCTTTCTTT
cdr3_aa: CASSWTGREAFF

j_call: TRBJ2-7
clone_size: NA
d_call: NA
v_call: TRBV7-6
cdr3_nt: TGTGCCAGCAGCCCAGGGGATTACGAGCAGTACTTC
cdr3_aa: CASSPGDYEQYF

j_call: TRBJ1-2
clone_size: NA
d_call: NA
v_call: TRBV28
cdr3_nt: TGTGCCAGCAGTTTGCAGGGCCTCTATGGCTACACCTTC
cdr3_aa: CASSLQGLYGYTF

j_call: TRBJ2-2
clone_size: NA
d_call: TRBD2
v_call: TRBV28
cdr3_nt: TGTGCCAGCAGGGTAGCGGGGCCGGGGACCGGGGAGCTGTTTTTT
cdr3_aa: CASRVAGPGTGELFF

j_call: TRBJ2-4
clone_size: NA
d_call: NA
v_call: TRBV7-2
cdr3_nt: TGTGCCAGCAGCCCGGACCCTAGGGGGTTCGACATTCAGTACTTC
cdr3_aa: CASSPDPRGFDIQYF

j_call: TRBJ1-2
clone_size: once
d_call: TRBD1
v_call: TRBV5-1
cdr3_nt: TGCGCCAGCAGCCCCGGACAGGGGGAGAACTATGGCTACACCTTC
cdr3_aa: CASSPGQGENYGYTF

j_call: TRBJ1-3
clone_size: NA
d_call: NA
v_call: TRBV5-4
cdr3_nt: TGTGCCAGCAGCCCGGGGACTCAGAGCTCTGGAAACACCATATATTTT
cdr3_aa: CASSPGTQSSGNTIYF

j_call: TRBJ1-5
clone_size: NA
d_call: NA
v_call: TRBV6-1
cdr3_nt: TGTGCCAGCAGTGAATGGGGCGACGGTCAGCCCCAGCATTTT
cdr3_aa: CASSEWGDGQPQHF

j_call: TRBJ2-7
clone_size: few
d_call: TRBD2
v_call: TRBV5-6
cdr3_nt: TGTGCCAGCAGCTTCTTCGAGGCGGGAGGGCCCGGCGAGCAGTACTTC
cdr3_aa: CASSFFEAGGPGEQYF

j_call: TRBJ2-3
clone_size: once
d_call: TRBD2
v_call: TRBV7-3
cdr3_nt: TGTGCCAGCAGCTTAAGAGCGGCTAGCGGGAGACTAGATACGCAGTATTTT
cdr3_aa: CASSLRAASGRLDTQYF

j_call: TRBJ2-1
clone_size: NA
d_call: NA
v_call: TRBV27
cdr3_nt: TGTGCCAGCAGTTTATCGGCCGACAATGAGCAGTTCTTC
cdr3_aa: CASSLSADNEQFF

j_call: TRBJ1-5
clone_size: NA
d_call: TRBD1
v_call: TRBV28
cdr3_nt: TGTGCCAGCAGTTCCCCCGGACAGGGGAGTCAGCCCCAGCATTTT
cdr3_aa: CASSSPGQGSQPQHF

j_call: TRBJ2-5
clone_size: few
d_call: TRBD1
v_call: TRBV5-1
cdr3_nt: TGCGCCAGCAGCTTGGGGGGGGACAGGTCGAAAGAGACCCAGTACTTC
cdr3_aa: CASSLGGDRSKETQYF

j_call: TRBJ2-7
clone_size: NA
d_call: TRBD1
v_call: TRBV12-5
cdr3_nt: TGTGCTAGTGGTCAGGGGGCTCGGCCCGGCGAGCAGTACTTC
cdr3_aa: CASGQGARPGEQYF

j_call: TRBJ1-3
clone_size: NA
d_call: TRBD1
v_call: TRBV6-1
cdr3_nt: TGTGCCAGCAAAAGGGACAGAGTGGAAAACACCATATATTTT
cdr3_aa: CASKRDRVENTIYF

j_call: TRBJ2-1
clone_size: NA
d_call: TRBD2
v_call: TRBV7-2
cdr3_nt: TGTGCCAGCAGCTTGGCAGGGACTAGCGGGAGTTACAATGAGCAGTTCTTC
cdr3_aa: CASSLAGTSGSYNEQFF

j_call: TRBJ1-1
clone_size: medium-sized
d_call: NA
v_call: TRBV18
cdr3_nt: TGTGCCAGCTCACCACCGGGCTACACTGAAGCTTTCTTT
cdr3_aa: CASSPPGYTEAFF

j_call: TRBJ1-1
clone_size: NA
d_call: NA
v_call: TRBV7-3
cdr3_nt: TGTGCCAGCAGCTTAGCAGGACAAGAAGCTTTCTTT
cdr3_aa: CASSLAGQEAFF

j_call: TRBJ1-3
clone_size: NA
d_call: NA
v_call: TRBV25-1
cdr3_nt: TGTGCCAGCAGTGAGGGGGGGGGAAACACCATATATTTT
cdr3_aa: CASSEGGGNTIYF

j_call: TRBJ2-7
clone_size: NA
d_call: TRBD2
v_call: TRBV30
cdr3_nt: TGTGCCTGGAGTCCCGGGAGGGCCCTCGCCGAGCAGTACTTC
cdr3_aa: CAWSPGRALAEQYF

j_call: TRBJ2-5
clone_size: NA
d_call: NA
v_call: TRBV5-5
cdr3_nt: TGTGCCAGCAGCTTGCTCCACACGTCTTCCCAAGAGACCCAGTACTTC
cdr3_aa: CASSLLHTSSQETQYF

j_call: TRBJ2-1
clone_size: NA
d_call: TRBD2
v_call: TRBV27
cdr3_nt: TGTGCCAGCAGGGTCGGGGGGACCTCCTACAATGAGCAGTTCTTC
cdr3_aa: CASRVGGTSYNEQFF

j_call: TRBJ2-7
clone_size: few
d_call: NA
v_call: TRBV4-1
cdr3_nt: TGCGCCAGCAGCCTAGCGACAGGCCCCTACGAGCAGTACTTC
cdr3_aa: CASSLATGPYEQYF

j_call: TRBJ2-5
clone_size: NA
d_call: NA
v_call: TRBV30
cdr3_nt: TGTGCCTGGAGTCGGCGAAGCCCACTAGAGGGTGAGACCCAGTACTTC
cdr3_aa: CAWSRRSPLEGETQYF

j_call: TRBJ2-1
clone_size: NA
d_call: NA
v_call: TRBV5-1
cdr3_nt: TGCGCCAGCGTACGATCTAGCGCCAGCTCCTACAATGAGCAGTTCTTC
cdr3_aa: CASVRSSASSYNEQFF

j_call: TRBJ2-1
clone_size: NA
d_call: TRBD2
v_call: TRBV7-2
cdr3_nt: TGTGCCAGCAGCCTCGGGACTAGCGGGGTTAAGGGGCAGTTCTTC
cdr3_aa: CASSLGTSGVKGQFF

j_call: TRBJ1-2
clone_size: NA
d_call: NA
v_call: TRBV7-2
cdr3_nt: TGTGCCAGCAGCTTAGTTGAAAGACAGCACTATGGCTACACCTTC
cdr3_aa: CASSLVERQHYGYTF

j_call: TRBJ2-6
clone_size: NA
d_call: NA
v_call: TRBV2
cdr3_nt: TGTGCCAGCAGTGAAATCAGCTCTGGGGCCAACGTCCTGACTTTC
cdr3_aa: CASSEISSGANVLTF

j_call: TRBJ2-7
clone_size: once
d_call: NA
v_call: TRBV25-1
cdr3_nt: TGTGCCAGCAGCGAAGGACTTACGAGCTCCTACGAGCAGTACTTC
cdr3_aa: CASSEGLTSSYEQYF

j_call: TRBJ1-5
clone_size: NA
d_call: NA
v_call: TRBV18
cdr3_nt: TGTGCCAGCTCACCCAACAGGGTTGGTCAGCCCCAGCATTTT
cdr3_aa: CASSPNRVGQPQHF

j_call: TRBJ1-5
clone_size: NA
d_call: NA
v_call: TRBV5-6
cdr3_nt: TGTGCCAGCAGCTTGTTTTCTGTCAATCAGCCCCAGCATTTT
cdr3_aa: CASSLFSVNQPQHF

j_call: TRBJ1-3
clone_size: NA
d_call: NA
v_call: TRBV4-3
cdr3_nt: TGCGCCAGCAGCCAATTGCAGGGTACTGGAAACACCATATATTTT
cdr3_aa: CASSQLQGTGNTIYF

j_call: TRBJ2-3
clone_size: NA
d_call: TRBD2
v_call: TRBV7-8
cdr3_nt: TGTGCCAGCAGCGAACTAGCGGGGGCGACATACACAGATACGCAGTATTTT
cdr3_aa: CASSELAGATYTDTQYF

j_call: TRBJ2-1
clone_size: NA
d_call: NA
v_call: TRBV27
cdr3_nt: TGTGCCAGCAGGACGGATTGGGGCCAAACCTTGAATGAGCAGTTCTTC
cdr3_aa: CASRTDWGQTLNEQFF

j_call: TRBJ2-7
clone_size: NA
d_call: NA
v_call: TRBV27
cdr3_nt: TGTGCCAGCAGTTTAGGTGGGAGCTCCTACGAGCAGTACTTC
cdr3_aa: CASSLGGSSYEQYF

j_call: TRBJ1-1
clone_size: few
d_call: NA
v_call: TRBV6-5
cdr3_nt: TGTGCCAGCAGTTTCTTCACAGATAACACTGAAGCTTTCTTT
cdr3_aa: CASSFFTDNTEAFF

j_call: TRBJ1-1
clone_size: NA
d_call: TRBD1
v_call: TRBV18
cdr3_nt: TGTGCCAGCTCAGCGGGACAGGGGGCTCGCACTGAAGCTTTCTTT
cdr3_aa: CASSAGQGARTEAFF

j_call: TRBJ1-5
clone_size: NA
d_call: TRBD1
v_call: TRBV28
cdr3_nt: TGTGCCAGCATCCTGGGCTTCAGGGGGCCACGGCAGCCCCAGCATTTT
cdr3_aa: CASILGFRGPRQPQHF

j_call: TRBJ2-5
clone_size: NA
d_call: NA
v_call: TRBV5-1
cdr3_nt: TGCGCCAGCAATCCCGGGACTGAGGAGACCCAGTACTTC
cdr3_aa: CASNPGTEETQYF

j_call: TRBJ1-1
clone_size: NA
d_call: NA
v_call: TRBV5-1
cdr3_nt: TGCGCCAGTTTAGGGGAAAATACTGAAGCTTTCTTT
cdr3_aa: CASLGENTEAFF

j_call: TRBJ1-1
clone_size: NA
d_call: NA
v_call: TRBV6-5
cdr3_nt: TGTGCCAGCAGTTACAACACACAGGGTTGGGACACTGAAGCTTTCTTT
cdr3_aa: CASSYNTQGWDTEAFF

j_call: TRBJ1-5
clone_size: few
d_call: NA
v_call: TRBV25-1
cdr3_nt: TGTGCCAGCAGTAAGGGGGATCAGCCCCAGCATTTT
cdr3_aa: CASSKGDQPQHF

j_call: TRBJ1-5
clone_size: NA
d_call: NA
v_call: TRBV5-1
cdr3_nt: TGCGCCAGCAGTAAAGGGAGACATTCGGTTGATCGGCGAAATCAGCCCCAGCATTTT
cdr3_aa: CASSKGRHSVDRRNQPQHF

j_call: TRBJ2-3
clone_size: NA
d_call: TRBD2
v_call: TRBV27
cdr3_nt: TGTGCCAGCAGTTTATCTGTCGGGACTACCACAGATACGCAGTATTTT
cdr3_aa: CASSLSVGTTTDTQYF

j_call: TRBJ2-7
clone_size: NA
d_call: TRBD2
v_call: TRBV5-4
cdr3_nt: TGTGCCAGCAGCTCTGGACTAGCTCAGAGCTCCTACGAGCAGTACTTC
cdr3_aa: CASSSGLAQSSYEQYF

j_call: TRBJ2-1
clone_size: NA
d_call: TRBD2
v_call: TRBV6-5
cdr3_nt: TGTGCCAGCAGTTACTCGAATAGCGGGAGGATGGATGAGCAGTTCTTC
cdr3_aa: CASSYSNSGRMDEQFF

j_call: TRBJ1-5
clone_size: few
d_call: NA
v_call: TRBV6-5
cdr3_nt: TGTGCCAGCAGTTACTCGGGGGCAGGCCAGCCCCAGCATTTT
cdr3_aa: CASSYSGAGQPQHF

j_call: TRBJ1-1
clone_size: NA
d_call: TRBD1
v_call: TRBV5-1
cdr3_nt: TGCGCCAGCAGCCAACAGGGGGACGGTGAAGCTTTCTTT
cdr3_aa: CASSQQGDGEAFF

j_call: TRBJ1-1
clone_size: NA
d_call: NA
v_call: TRBV4-3
cdr3_nt: TGCGCCAGCAGCCAAGTACAGGGGAACACTGAAGCTTTCTTT
cdr3_aa: CASSQVQGNTEAFF

j_call: TRBJ2-5
clone_size: NA
d_call: NA
v_call: TRBV5-1
cdr3_nt: TGCGCCAGCAGTCTCACCGGGACTCCCCAAGAGACCCAGTACTTC
cdr3_aa: CASSLTGTPQETQYF

j_call: TRBJ1-3
clone_size: few
d_call: NA
v_call: TRBV5-6
cdr3_nt: TGTGCCAGCAGCTTACCGGGGAACGGAAACACCATATATTTT
cdr3_aa: CASSLPGNGNTIYF

j_call: TRBJ2-7
clone_size: few
d_call: TRBD1
v_call: TRBV5-1
cdr3_nt: TGCGCCAGCAGCTTGAATTTAGCGGGACAGGGGGACGACGAGCAGTACTTC
cdr3_aa: CASSLNLAGQGDDEQYF

j_call: TRBJ1-5
clone_size: NA
d_call: NA
v_call: TRBV27
cdr3_nt: TGTGCCAGCAGTTTCTTAGCAAGCAATCAGCCCCAGCATTTT
cdr3_aa: CASSFLASNQPQHF

j_call: TRBJ2-1
clone_size: NA
d_call: NA
v_call: TRBV7-6
cdr3_nt: TGTGCCAGCAGCCTTTATAAGGACAAACAGTTCTTC
cdr3_aa: CASSLYKDKQFF

j_call: TRBJ1-3
clone_size: NA
d_call: NA
v_call: TRBV11-2
cdr3_nt: TGTGCCAGCAGCCAACTAGGGCGGAACTCTGGAAACACCATATATTTT
cdr3_aa: CASSQLGRNSGNTIYF